These 24 T cell receptor beta chains were all obtained from the same sample, sequenced in a study. TCRdb re-derived calls from the 5' RACE reads in MiXCR, one entry per CDR3 protein. The sample holds tens of thousands of distinct CDR3 sequences; 30% are singletons and the top ten take about 4%. Material: tumor-infiltrating memory CD4+ T cells sorted from the breast tumor. As for subset: memory CD4+ T cells, CD4+CD45RO+CD25-. The receptors come from a female donor with breast cancer.

A remark on this clonotype: This clone may be a read error of a much larger clone one base away. This chain connects TRBV25-1 to TRBJ2-4; 9 bases are a match to TRBD2. Germline V gives CDR1 MGHDK, CDR2 SYGVNS. The CDR3 loop spans 16 amino acids. With V trimmed by 4 bases and J by 6 bases, 10 bases remained unmatched. CDR3 DNA: TGTGCCAGCAGTGCCCGACCAGCGGGAGGTCTAAACATTCAGTACTTC. Amino acids: CASSARPAGGLNIQYF.

Only a few counts were recorded for this clonotype. The chain joins TRBV20-1 to TRBJ1-5, with D possibly TRBD1 on 5 matching bases. CDR3 length: 14 amino acids. Trimming took 6 bases from V and 0 from J, leaving 12 bases between them. Germline loops: CDR1 DFQATT, CDR2 SNEGSKA (reference sequence). CDR3 residues: CSASTGYSNQPQHF. CDR3 DNA: TGCAGTGCCAGTACAGGCTATAGCAATCAGCCCCAGCATTTT.

The gene calls are TRBV10-3 and TRBJ2-1, with 9 bases fitting TRBD2. Gene TRBJ2-7 matches the end of the DNA better, so the J call may be wrong. This CDR3 is 14 amino acids long. CDR1 is ENHRY, CDR2 SYGVKD, per germline. Here the CDR3 reads CAIRETSGGNEQYF. The CDR3 DNA reads TGTGCCATCAGGGAGACTAGCGGAGGGAATGAGCAGTACTTC.

CDR3 residues: CASSITSNTEAFF. In DNA, the CDR3 is TGTGCCAGTAGTATTACCTCGAACACTGAAGCTTTCTTT. The chain has TRBV19 and TRBJ1-1; no clear D gene. CDR1 and CDR2 (germline): LNHDA, SQIVND (reference sequence). The CDR3 has 13 amino acids. Trimming pared 3 bases from V and 1 base from J, leaving 6 bases between.

The rearrangement links TRBV5-1 to TRBJ2-3; D remains ambiguous. The CDR3 has 14 residues. Germline values: CDR1 SGHRS, CDR2 YFSETQ. Trimming shortened V by 0 bases and J by 2 bases, and 7 bases separated the two germline ends. CDR3 DNA sequence: TGCGCCAGCAGCTTGGCAAAGCACACAGATACGCAGTATTTT. This translates into CASSLAKHTDTQYF.

The chain is built from TRBV20-1 and TRBJ1-5, with D maybe TRBD1 (5 bases). Looked up from germline, CDR1 is DFQATT and CDR2 is SNEGSKA (reference sequence). This CDR3 region has 14 residues. V lost 4 bases and J lost 2, with 12 bases in between. CDR3 coding DNA: TGCAGTGCTACCCCAGGGCTTGGCAATCAGCCCCAGCATTTT. Its protein product is CSATPGLGNQPQHF.

This clonotype appeared a single time. The V and J genes are TRBV28 and TRBJ2-1; unclear D gene. The germline V and J ends were trimmed by 7 bases and 4 bases, with 14 bases remaining between them. This CDR3 spans 14 amino acids. CDR1 is MDHEN, CDR2 SYDVKM, per germline. The CDR3 DNA follows: TGTGCCAGCACAGTGGCGAGACGATACAATGAGCAGTTCTTC. This sequence encodes CASTVARRYNEQFF.

V and J are TRBV12-3 or TRBV12-4 and TRBJ2-7; D may be TRBD2 (6 bases). Trimming shortened V by 6 bases and J by 3 bases, and 18 bases separated the two germline ends. There are 15 residues in the CDR3. The CDR3 sequence: CASSPQGGSNYEQYF. The DNA of the CDR3 is TGTGCCAGCAGCCCCCAGGGAGGATCCAACTACGAGCAGTACTTC.

The chain employs TRBV15 and TRBJ1-4; D might be TRBD1 (5 bases). The length of the CDR3 is 15 residues. V lost 5 bases and J lost 1, with 11 bases in between. Germline CDR1 and CDR2: LNHNV and YYDKDF (reference sequence). As DNA, the CDR3 is TGTGCCACCAGCGTACACGGGGGAACTAATGAAAAACTGTTTTTT. This sequence encodes CATSVHGGTNEKLFF.

The chain recombines TRBV4-2 with TRBJ2-3; no reliable D call. The CDR3 covers 15 residues. Trimming left V 1 base short and J 2 bases short, with 10 bases between. The V gene's germline CDR1 is LGHNA and CDR2 YNFKEQ. DNA of the CDR3: TGTGCCAGCAGCCAAGGGTCCGAGCTCACAGATACGCAGTATTTT. Its translation: CASSQGSELTDTQYF.

Relative to its sample, this clonotype is medium-sized. The CDR3 DNA follows: TGCGCCAGCAGCCTCAGCGTAGCGGGCGCCCAAGAGACCCAGTACTTC. Amino acid sequence: CASSLSVAGAQETQYF. The rearrangement uses TRBV5-1 and TRBJ2-5, with 7 bases matching TRBD2. The CDR3 contains 16 residues. Germline loops: CDR1 SGHRS, CDR2 YFSETQ. V dropped 4 bases and J dropped 1; count of bases not matched to a gene: 10.

The rearrangement links TRBV4-1 to TRBJ2-3, with 7 bases lining up with TRBD1. CDR3 size: 14 residues. Germline V gene lookup returns CDR1 MGHRA and CDR2 YSYEKL. The trim removed 2 bases at V and 5 bases at J, leaving 4 bases unmatched. CDR3 region: CASSQTTGEDTQYF. CDR3 nucleotides: TGCGCCAGCAGCCAAACCACAGGGGAAGATACGCAGTATTTT.

This chain joins TRBV5-1 and TRBJ2-5, with TRBD1 matching over 9 bases. CDR1 and CDR2 (germline): SGHRS, YFSETQ. V shed 3 bases, J shed 4 bases, and the junction held 4 bases outside the gene matches. The CDR3 has 14 residues. The DNA of the CDR3 is TGCGCCAGCAGCTCCGGGACAGGGCCAGAGACCCAGTACTTC. This encodes CASSSGTGPETQYF.

This clonotype appeared many times. V gene TRBV9 combines with J gene TRBJ1-1; no reliable D call. V shed 4 bases and J shed 4 bases, with 17 bases lying between them. The CDR3 totals 15 residues. CDR1 and CDR2 (germline): SGDLS, YYNGEE. DNA for the CDR3: TGTGCCAGCAGCTTAAGGGTCGGGCCCCTCACTGAAGCTTTCTTT. Its translation is CASSLRVGPLTEAFF.

The genes are TRBV6-5 and TRBJ1-2, with D tentatively TRBD1 (6 bases). The CDR3 runs to 16 residues. Trimming cost V 0 bases and J 5 bases, with 16 bases left between them. Per the germline V gene, CDR1 is MNHEY and CDR2 is SVGAGI. CDR3 in DNA: TGTGCCAGCAGTTACTCGACAGGAAAGGGGAATTATGGCTACACCTTC. It yields the protein CASSYSTGKGNYGYTF.

This chain links TRBV6-5 with TRBJ1-6, with 7 bases identical to TRBD1. The germline V gene has CDR1 MNHEY and CDR2 SVGAGI. This CDR3 comprises 15 residues. V lost 7 bases and J lost 4; bases outside the gene matches: 7. The CDR3 loop reads CASKMTGSYNSPLHF. DNA of the CDR3: TGTGCCAGCAAGATGACAGGGAGTTATAATTCACCCCTCCACTTT.

Concerning this clonotype itself: Compared with germline, one end of the junction differs, possibly owing to a read error. The rearrangement uses TRBV5-1 and TRBJ1-4, with TRBD1 matching 8 bases. CDR1 is SGHRS and CDR2 is YFSETQ in the germline V gene. This CDR3 spans 18 amino acids. The CDR3 DNA reads TGCGCCAGCAGCTTACAGGGGGGAGCACATGCAACTTATGAAAAACTGTTTTTT. Protein product: CASSLQGGAHATYEKLFF. The full variable domain, rest sourced from reference TRBV5-1 and TRBJ1-4, is KAGVTQTPRYLIKTRGQQVTLSCSPISGHRSVSWYQQTPGQGLQFLFEYFSETQRNKGNFPGRFSGRQFSNSRSEMNVSTLELGDSALYLCASSLQGGAHATYEKLFFGSGTQLSVL.

This clonotype was observed many times. The chain has TRBV10-1 and TRBJ2-2, with unresolved D. The germline V gene has CDR1 WNHNN and CDR2 SYGVQD (reference sequence). This CDR3 spans 13 amino acids. The germline V and J ends were trimmed by 3 bases and 6 bases, with 8 bases remaining between them. CDR3 amino acids: CASSESAAGELFF. DNA for the CDR3: TGCGCCAGCAGTGAATCGGCTGCCGGGGAGCTGTTTTTT.

The chain uses TRBV4-1 and TRBJ2-1; 8 bases agree with TRBD1. Germline CDR1 MGHRA, CDR2 YSYEKL. This CDR3 has 15 residues. V trimming: 3 bases; J trimming: 2 bases; junction bases outside the gene matches: 3. The CDR3 here is CASSHDRGPYNEQFF. The CDR3 DNA is TGCGCCAGCAGCCATGACAGGGGACCCTACAATGAGCAGTTCTTC.

This clonotype was seen ten or more times. The V call is TRBV29-1, the J call TRBJ1-4, with D tentatively TRBD1 (5 bases). Trimming removed 7 bases at V and 4 bases at J, with 16 bases between. In germline, CDR1 is SQVTM, CDR2 ANQGSEA. CDR3 length: 14 amino acids. In DNA, the CDR3 is TGCAGCGCTATCAAGGGGAGGAATAATGAAAAACTGTTTTTT. This sequence encodes CSAIKGRNNEKLFF.

The CDR3 DNA sequence: TGTGCCAGCAGTTTTGACGGAAACACAGATACGCAGTATTTT. It is translated as CASSFDGNTDTQYF. The chain couples TRBV12-3 or TRBV12-4 to TRBJ2-3; D is unclear. The germline V and J ends were trimmed by 3 bases and 2 bases, with 9 bases remaining between them. The CDR3 contains 14 residues.

This clonotype was seen many times. This chain uses TRBV20-1 with TRBJ1-6; 9 bases align to TRBD1. Germline CDR1 DFQATT, CDR2 SNEGSKA (reference sequence). J gave up 7 bases and V 1 base, and 5 bases lay outside the gene matches. The CDR3 loop spans 15 amino acids. The CDR3 protein is CSARAYGQGNSPLHF. Written as DNA, the CDR3 is TGCAGTGCTAGAGCCTACGGACAGGGGAATTCACCCCTCCACTTT.

In its sample, this clonotype was seen many times. The chain employs TRBV6-5 and TRBJ2-7; TRBD2 might be the D (5 bases). The CDR3 is 13 residues long. Germline-derived CDR1 and CDR2 are MNHEY and SVGAGI. V lost 6 bases and J 6 bases, leaving 15 bases between the germline ends. CDR3 nucleotide sequence: TGTGCCAGCAGCCTCGGAGCGGCTGTCGAGCAGTACTTC. This sequence encodes CASSLGAAVEQYF.

About this clonotype: One end of the junction does not line up with germline, which may come from a read error. The chain is built from TRBV27 and TRBJ2-7; D is ambiguous. This CDR3 is built from 13 residues. In germline, CDR1 is MNHEY, CDR2 SMNVEV (reference sequence). In DNA form, the CDR3 reads TGTGCCAGCAGTTTAAACGACGGCTACGAGCGGTACTTC. Its translation: CASSLNDGYERYF.